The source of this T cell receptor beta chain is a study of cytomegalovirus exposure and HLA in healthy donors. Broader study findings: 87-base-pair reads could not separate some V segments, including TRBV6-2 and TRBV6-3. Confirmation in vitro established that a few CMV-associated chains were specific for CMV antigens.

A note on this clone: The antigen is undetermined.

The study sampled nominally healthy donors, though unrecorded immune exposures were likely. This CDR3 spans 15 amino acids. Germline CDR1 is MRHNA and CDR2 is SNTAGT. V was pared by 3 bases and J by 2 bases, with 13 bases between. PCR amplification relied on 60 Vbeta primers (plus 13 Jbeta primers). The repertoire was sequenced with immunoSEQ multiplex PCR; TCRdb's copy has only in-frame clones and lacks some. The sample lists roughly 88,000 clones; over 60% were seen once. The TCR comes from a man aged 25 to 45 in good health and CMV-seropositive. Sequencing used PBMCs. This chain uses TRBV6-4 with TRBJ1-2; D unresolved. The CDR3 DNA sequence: TGTGCCAGCAGTGAAGGAGGGTTCGGAAACTATGGCTACACCTTC. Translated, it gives CASSEGGFGNYGYTF.